The entry that follows covers one T cell receptor beta chain sequence. Antigen specificity is unknown. This record comes from a study of CD8+ T cells in alopecia areata. Regarding the study as a whole: Amid tofacitinib therapy, many expanded lesional clones stayed present in scalp and blood. Mice gave a clearer picture of TCR sharing than patients did, possibly for HLA-related reasons. Tissue-resident alphabeta T cells belonging to normal skin likewise get sequenced within scalp specimens.

Extraction and reverse transcription of RNA yielded cDNA as the sequencing template. Only in-frame clones appear in the TCRdb table, and some are missing; sequencing was by immunoSEQ multiplex PCR. The sample carries roughly 70,000 clones, over 25% recorded once. Treatment described: oral pan-JAK inhibitor, 5-10 mg twice daily. CDR3 length: 11 residues. V lost 0 bases and J 6 bases, leaving 2 bases between the germline ends. CDR1 and CDR2 (germline): SGHDT, YYEEEE. The TCR was taken from a human donor with alopecia areata. This chain links TRBV5-6 with TRBJ2-3; no definite D call. The source was CD8+ T cells sorted from blood, collected at week 4, from a patient treated with tofacitinib. The CDR3 DNA is TGTGCCAGCAGCTTGGCGGATACGCAGTATTTT. Its translation: CASSLADTQYF.